Listed below are T cell receptor beta chains from one sample, sequenced in a study of T cell responses to AZD1222 COVID-19 vaccine. The assay was immunoSEQ multiplex PCR, and TCRdb's table has in-frame clones only and misses some. The sample holds 75,000 to 85,000 clones, about 74% seen once. Sequences were derived from peripheral blood, sampled 28 days after the second dose of the MenACWY control vaccine. These receptors were taken from an adult who received the MenACWY meningococcal vaccine as a control. CDR3s include the opening cysteine and the closing phenylalanine or tryptophan. D genes are given only for firm matches. The size entry is marked missing in some rows and otherwise reads once, few, many or a size class.

clone size,D gene,CDR3 length,V gene,J gene,CDR3 protein,CDR3 DNA
NA,NA,12,TRBV28,TRBJ2-1,CASSLVRNEQFF,TGTGCCAGCAGTTTAGTGAGAAATGAGCAGTTCTTC
NA,NA,14,TRBV10-3,TRBJ1-5,CAISDSGGNQPQHF,TGTGCCATCAGTGATTCAGGGGGCAATCAGCCCCAGCATTTT
NA,TRBD1,15,TRBV18,TRBJ1-2,CASSPGTGNVYGYTF,TGTGCCAGCTCACCCGGGACAGGGAACGTCTATGGCTACACCTTC
NA,TRBD1,15,TRBV28,TRBJ1-1,CASSPPQGANTEAFF,TGTGCCAGCAGTCCCCCGCAGGGGGCGAACACTGAAGCTTTCTTT
NA,NA,12,TRBV30,TRBJ2-5,CAWNSGQETQYF,TGTGCCTGGAATAGCGGCCAAGAGACCCAGTACTTC
NA,NA,14,TRBV2,TRBJ2-3,CASSPIYSDGTQYF,TGTGCCAGCAGTCCGATCTATAGTGACGGTACGCAGTATTTT
NA,TRBD1,15,TRBV7-9,TRBJ1-4,CASSGIQGWNEKLFF,TGTGCCAGCAGCGGAATACAGGGGTGGAATGAAAAACTGTTTTTT
NA,TRBD1,15,TRBV6-5,TRBJ1-1,CASSPFHNTGAEAFF,TGTGCCAGCAGTCCTTTCCACAATACAGGGGCTGAAGCTTTCTTT
few,TRBD1,15,TRBV14,TRBJ1-1,CASSLQGAVGTEAFF,TGTGCCAGCAGCCTACAGGGGGCAGTGGGCACTGAAGCTTTCTTT
NA,TRBD1,15,TRBV14,TRBJ1-5,CASSQVTGSNQPQHF,TGTGCCAGCAGCCAAGTGACAGGGTCTAATCAGCCCCAGCATTTT
NA,NA,18,TRBV6-6,TRBJ1-1,CASSRTMGTYHPNTEAFF,TGTGCCAGCAGTCGCACCATGGGGACATATCACCCCAACACTGAAGCTTTCTTT